This passage covers 18 T cell receptor beta chains from one sample sequenced in a study of T cell changes during pregnancy in multiple sclerosis (dated by TCRdb to about 2019). The library was prepared using the immunoSEQ multiplex PCR assay. The clones in this table, taken by TCRdb from immuneACCESS, are in-frame only. Not every clone is retained; where verified, under half of the shortfall comes from an unresolved V gene, and the cause of the rest is unknown. This sample gives tens of thousands of clones in total; 90% to 95% of them show up just once. 2.1% of the sample comes from the top ten. The source material was peripheral blood, sampled in the second trimester of pregnancy. These receptor sequences come from a female donor in good health, enrolled as a control in a pregnancy study.

The chain joins TRBV27 to TRBJ2-7; TRBD1 agrees at 8 bases. The CDR3 sequence is 15 residues long. Germline V gene sequence: CDR1 MNHEY, CDR2 SMNVEV (reference sequence). After removal of 5 bases from V and 2 bases from J, the junction contained 8 bases not matched to a gene. CDR3 loop: CASSPYRDRTYEQYF. CDR3 coding DNA: TGTGCCAGCAGTCCATACCGGGACAGGACCTACGAGCAGTACTTC.

This clone appeared once. The rearrangement uses TRBV4-3 and TRBJ1-3, with TRBD1 matching 7 bases. The germline CDR1 and CDR2 sequences are LGHNA and YSLEER. This CDR3 has 16 amino acids. Losses at the gene ends were 4 bases for V and 2 bases for J; bases not matched to a gene: 8. The CDR3 reads CASSRDRVIAGNTIYF. The CDR3 DNA reads TGCGCCAGCAGCCGCGACAGGGTGATAGCTGGAAACACCATATATTTT.

J is TRBJ1-1 and V is TRBV10-3; 9 nucleotides agree with TRBD1. V was clipped by 4 bases and J by 5 bases; unmatched bases: 11. The V gene's germline CDR1 is ENHRY and CDR2 SYGVKD. The CDR3 length is 16 residues. Here the CDR3 reads CAISAYINRGRTEAFF. The CDR3 DNA follows: TGTGCCATCAGTGCCTACATTAACAGGGGGCGAACTGAAGCTTTCTTT.

Here the CDR3 DNA reads TGTGCCAGCGCGGGGGGAGGCACAGATACGCAGTATTTT. As protein: CASAGGGTDTQYF. This chain connects TRBV7-6 to TRBJ2-3; 8 bases are a match to TRBD2. The V gene's germline CDR1 is SGHVS and CDR2 FNYEAQ. V lost 8 bases and J lost 1; bases outside the gene matches: 2. This CDR3 has 13 amino acids.

This rearrangement joins TRBV4-1 to TRBJ1-2, with D hard to call. V was shortened by 0 bases and J by 4 bases, with 30 bases between the two germline ends. The germline gives CDR1 MGHRA, CDR2 YSYEKL. There are 21 residues in the CDR3. This CDR3 is CASSQEGVPDGKISRSYGYTF. CDR3 nucleotides: TGCGCCAGCAGCCAAGAAGGAGTCCCGGACGGGAAAATCTCTAGGAGCTATGGCTACACCTTC.

V gene TRBV7-9 combines with J gene TRBJ2-6; 7 bases are shared with TRBD1. CDR3 length: 16 residues. Germline assignment: CDR1 SEHNR and CDR2 FQNEAQ (reference sequence). V was clipped by 8 bases and J by 0 bases; unmatched bases: 7. The CDR3 region has the DNA TGTGCCAGCGGCTCGGACAGGTCCTCTGGGGCCAACGTCCTGACTTTC. Amino acid sequence: CASGSDRSSGANVLTF.

This chain connects TRBV13 to TRBJ2-7, with D possibly being TRBD1 (5 bases). The CDR3 has 16 amino acids. V gave up 5 bases and J gave up 7 bases, with 24 bases separating them. Per the germline V gene, CDR1 is PRHDT and CDR2 is FYEKMQ (reference sequence). The CDR3 DNA sequence: TGTGCCAGCAGCACCTCCCATTCTGACAGCCCGCTGGAGCAGTACTTC. It specifies CASSTSHSDSPLEQYF.

The chain couples TRBV19 to TRBJ1-1; a possible D gene is TRBD1 (6 bases). CDR1 LNHDA and CDR2 SQIVND come from the germline V gene (reference sequence). The CDR3 length is 18 residues. The V end was cut by 5 bases, the J end by 2 bases, with 24 bases between. CDR3 sequence: CASSGDGRGIGRNTEAFF. For the CDR3, the DNA is TGTGCCAGTAGTGGGGACGGCAGGGGCATTGGCCGAAACACTGAAGCTTTCTTT.

The gene calls are TRBV11-1 and TRBJ2-1, with D perhaps TRBD1 (6 bases). Trimming left V 5 bases short and J 5 bases short, with 19 bases between. The CDR3 runs 16 residues. Germline V CDR1 and CDR2: SGHAT, FQDESV (reference sequence). CDR3 loop: CASSIPQGNHDNEQFF. CDR3 coding DNA: TGTGCCAGCAGCATTCCGCAGGGGAATCACGACAATGAGCAGTTCTTC. Filled out from reference TRBV11-1 and TRBJ2-1, the complete variable domain reads EAEVAQSPRYKITEKSQAVAFWCDPISGHATLYWYRQILGQGPELLVQFQDESVVDDSQLPKDRFSAERLKGVDSTLKIQPAELGDSAMYLCASSIPQGNHDNEQFFGPGTRLTVL.

This chain connects TRBV11-1 to TRBJ1-1; perhaps TRBD1 as D (5 bases). This CDR3 region has 16 residues. The germline V gene encodes CDR1 SGHAT and CDR2 FQDESV (reference sequence). Trimming left V 5 bases short and J 4 bases short, with 20 bases between. This chain's CDR3 is CASSLPRRGRTTEAFF. Here the CDR3 DNA reads TGTGCCAGCAGCCTTCCCCGGAGGGGAAGAACCACTGAAGCTTTCTTT. The variable domain in full, with the rest retrieved from reference TRBV11-1 and TRBJ1-1, is EAEVAQSPRYKITEKSQAVAFWCDPISGHATLYWYRQILGQGPELLVQFQDESVVDDSQLPKDRFSAERLKGVDSTLKIQPAELGDSAMYLCASSLPRRGRTTEAFFGQGTRLTVV.

This rearrangement joins TRBV5-1 to TRBJ2-1; TRBD1 agrees at 8 bases. Germline loops: CDR1 SGHRS, CDR2 YFSETQ. This CDR3 region has 15 residues. The trim removed 4 bases at V and 4 bases at J, leaving 7 bases unmatched. The CDR3, as DNA: TGCGCCAGCAGCCCAAGACAGGGGATGTACAATGAGCAGTTCTTC. It codes for CASSPRQGMYNEQFF.

The chain carries TRBV5-6 and TRBJ1-2, with 11 bases matching TRBD1. From germline, CDR1 is SGHDT and CDR2 YYEEEE. The ends lost 2 bases at V and 2 bases at J; junction bases unmatched: 5. This CDR3 has 16 amino acids. This CDR3 reads CASSFAGTGGNYGYTF. The CDR3 DNA reads as TGTGCCAGCAGCTTCGCGGGGACAGGGGGAAACTATGGCTACACCTTC.

J is TRBJ2-7 and V is TRBV28; unclear D gene. This CDR3 is 14 amino acids long. Germline lookup yields CDR1 MDHEN and CDR2 SYDVKM. Between the trimmed V and J ends, which lost 6 bases and 3 bases, there was a span of 15 bases. The CDR3 DNA sequence: TGTGCCAGCAGCCCTATAGCAAGAGTCTACGAGCAGTACTTC. Translated, it gives CASSPIARVYEQYF.

V usage is TRBV6-6 and J usage is TRBJ2-7, with 9 bases fitting TRBD1. The CDR3 sequence is 14 residues long. J was trimmed by 5 bases and V by 2 bases; bases with no gene match: 4. Germline V lookup: CDR1 MNHNY, CDR2 SVGAGI (reference sequence). CDR3: CASSYGTGNHEQYF. The DNA for the CDR3 is TGTGCCAGCAGTTACGGGACAGGGAACCACGAGCAGTACTTC.

The rearrangement links TRBV9 to TRBJ1-2, with TRBD1 matching over 10 bases. Germline V lookup: CDR1 SGDLS, CDR2 YYNGEE. CDR3 length: 14 residues. V shed 6 bases, J shed 4 bases, and the junction held 6 bases outside the gene matches. CDR3 sequence reads: CASKGTGVPYGYTF. DNA for the CDR3: TGTGCCAGCAAGGGGACAGGGGTTCCCTATGGCTACACCTTC.

This clone was seen just once. The rearrangement links TRBV9 to TRBJ2-7; D ambiguous. The V end was cut by 0 bases, the J end by 2 bases, with 15 bases between. Germline CDR1 and CDR2: SGDLS and YYNGEE. CDR3 size: 16 residues. CDR3 in DNA: TGTGCCAGCAGCGTAGCTTCACGGGTCCCCACCTACGAGCAGTACTTC. This sequence encodes CASSVASRVPTYEQYF.

The chain couples TRBV4-3 to TRBJ2-3; 10 nucleotides agree with TRBD2. The CDR3 sequence is 20 residues long. Looked up from germline, CDR1 is LGHNA and CDR2 is YSLEER. With V trimmed by 0 bases and J by 9 bases, 21 bases remained unmatched. CDR3 amino acids: CASSQELIVSGSGGAGTQYF. The CDR3 DNA reads TGCGCCAGCAGCCAAGAGTTGATAGTCTCGGGGAGCGGGGGGGCGGGGACGCAGTATTTT.

This chain connects TRBV14 to TRBJ2-7; D may be TRBD1 (5 bases). The CDR3 contains 13 residues. Trimming took 1 base from V and 8 from J, leaving 12 bases between them. Germline V gives CDR1 SGHDN, CDR2 FVKESK. The CDR3 loop reads CASSQAPREKQYF. The CDR3 DNA reads TGTGCCAGCAGCCAAGCCCCCAGGGAAAAGCAGTACTTC.